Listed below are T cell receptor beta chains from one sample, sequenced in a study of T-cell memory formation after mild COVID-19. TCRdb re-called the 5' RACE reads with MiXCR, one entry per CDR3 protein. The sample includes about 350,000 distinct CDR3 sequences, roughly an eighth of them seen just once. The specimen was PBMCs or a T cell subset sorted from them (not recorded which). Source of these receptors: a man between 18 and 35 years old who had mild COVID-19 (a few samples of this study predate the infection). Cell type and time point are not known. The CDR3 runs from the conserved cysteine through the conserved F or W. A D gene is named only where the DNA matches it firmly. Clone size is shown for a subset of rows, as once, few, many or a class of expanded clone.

cdr3_nt: TGTGCCAGCAGCGGGGGCGTAGACAATGAGCAGTTCTTC
cdr3_aa: CASSGGVDNEQFF
v_call: TRBV5-4
cdr3_length: 13
d_call: NA
j_call: TRBJ2-1
clone_size: once

cdr3_nt: TGCGCCAGCTATTTGAGCACAGATACGCAGTATTTT
cdr3_aa: CASYLSTDTQYF
v_call: TRBV5-1
cdr3_length: 12
d_call: NA
j_call: TRBJ2-3
clone_size: few

cdr3_nt: TGTGCCAGCAGTTTCGCAGGGCGGGAGGAGACCCAGTACTTC
cdr3_aa: CASSFAGREETQYF
v_call: TRBV12-3/TRBV12-4
cdr3_length: 14
d_call: TRBD2
j_call: TRBJ2-5
clone_size: NA

cdr3_nt: TGTGCCAGCAGTTTCGGAAATGGCGGGGGGACCCAAGAGACCCAGTACTTC
cdr3_aa: CASSFGNGGGTQETQYF
v_call: TRBV12-3/TRBV12-4
cdr3_length: 17
d_call: TRBD2
j_call: TRBJ2-5
clone_size: few

cdr3_nt: TGTGCCAGCAGCCCTTCACGAGTCCCTGCCTACGAGCAGTACTTC
cdr3_aa: CASSPSRVPAYEQYF
v_call: TRBV6-2/TRBV6-3
cdr3_length: 15
d_call: NA
j_call: TRBJ2-7
clone_size: NA

cdr3_nt: TGTGCCAGCTCACTCGACAGGGAAGGGCAAGCTTTCTTT
cdr3_aa: CASSLDREGQAFF
v_call: TRBV18
cdr3_length: 13
d_call: TRBD1
j_call: TRBJ1-1
clone_size: few

cdr3_nt: TGTGCCAGCAGTTCCGAAGATCCCCTCCACTTT
cdr3_aa: CASSSEDPLHF
v_call: TRBV6-6
cdr3_length: 11
d_call: NA
j_call: TRBJ1-6
clone_size: NA

cdr3_nt: TGTGCCAGCAAACCGTGGGGGGATGGCTACACCTTC
cdr3_aa: CASKPWGDGYTF
v_call: TRBV9
cdr3_length: 12
d_call: NA
j_call: TRBJ1-2
clone_size: few

cdr3_nt: TGTGCCAGCAGCTTAGGCCTACCAGGGAGATCGTACGAGCAGTACTTC
cdr3_aa: CASSLGLPGRSYEQYF
v_call: TRBV13
cdr3_length: 16
d_call: NA
j_call: TRBJ2-7
clone_size: NA

cdr3_nt: TGTGCCAGCAGTTACCAGGGAATAGTAAACATTCAGTACTTC
cdr3_aa: CASSYQGIVNIQYF
v_call: TRBV6-2/TRBV6-3
cdr3_length: 14
d_call: NA
j_call: TRBJ2-4
clone_size: NA

cdr3_nt: TGCAGTGCGTGGTGGGGGGGCGCTGAAGCTTTCTTT
cdr3_aa: CSAWWGGAEAFF
v_call: TRBV20-1
cdr3_length: 12
d_call: NA
j_call: TRBJ1-1
clone_size: few

cdr3_nt: TGTGCCATCATGGGGATGGGGAACTATGGCTACACCTTC
cdr3_aa: CAIMGMGNYGYTF
v_call: TRBV10-3
cdr3_length: 13
d_call: NA
j_call: TRBJ1-2
clone_size: NA

cdr3_nt: TGCAGCGTGGCGTTCTCTGGGGCCAACGTCCTGACTTTC
cdr3_aa: CSVAFSGANVLTF
v_call: TRBV29-1
cdr3_length: 13
d_call: NA
j_call: TRBJ2-6
clone_size: many

cdr3_nt: TGTGCCAGCAGCTATGGCCTGGAGCTGTTTTTT
cdr3_aa: CASSYGLELFF
v_call: TRBV7-2
cdr3_length: 11
d_call: NA
j_call: TRBJ2-2
clone_size: NA

cdr3_nt: TGCGCCAGCAGCTTTAACACCGGGGAGCTGTTTTTT
cdr3_aa: CASSFNTGELFF
v_call: TRBV5-1
cdr3_length: 12
d_call: NA
j_call: TRBJ2-2
clone_size: many

cdr3_nt: TGTGCCAGCCAGCCAGTAGCGGTCTCCTACAATGAGCAGTTCTTC
cdr3_aa: CASQPVAVSYNEQFF
v_call: TRBV9
cdr3_length: 15
d_call: NA
j_call: TRBJ2-1
clone_size: NA

cdr3_nt: TGTGCCAGCAGTCCGGGCCCCCGGGGGGGCCGGACCGGGGAGCTGTTTTTT
cdr3_aa: CASSPGPRGGRTGELFF
v_call: TRBV28
cdr3_length: 17
d_call: TRBD2
j_call: TRBJ2-2
clone_size: NA

cdr3_nt: TGCAGTGCAACTTCGAACACCGGGGAGCTGTTTTTT
cdr3_aa: CSATSNTGELFF
v_call: TRBV20-1
cdr3_length: 12
d_call: NA
j_call: TRBJ2-2
clone_size: few

cdr3_nt: TGTGCCAGCAGTCTAGTGTGGGGGCCTGACAATGAGCAGTTCTTC
cdr3_aa: CASSLVWGPDNEQFF
v_call: TRBV7-3
cdr3_length: 15
d_call: NA
j_call: TRBJ2-1
clone_size: few

cdr3_nt: TGCGCCAGCAGCCTAAGAGGGACTAGCGGGGGACCGAATGAGCAGTTCTTC
cdr3_aa: CASSLRGTSGGPNEQFF
v_call: TRBV4-3
cdr3_length: 17
d_call: TRBD2
j_call: TRBJ2-1
clone_size: NA

cdr3_nt: TGCAGTGCTAGAGGGAGGGACGTATACTCACCCCTCCACTTT
cdr3_aa: CSARGRDVYSPLHF
v_call: TRBV20-1
cdr3_length: 14
d_call: NA
j_call: TRBJ1-6
clone_size: few

cdr3_nt: TGTTGTACTGGCACAGATACGCAGTATTTT
cdr3_aa: CCTGTDTQYF
v_call: TRBV6-6
cdr3_length: 10
d_call: NA
j_call: TRBJ2-3
clone_size: few

cdr3_nt: TGCGCCAGCAGCGCAGCAGATTTCTCTGGAAACACCATATATTTT
cdr3_aa: CASSAADFSGNTIYF
v_call: TRBV5-1
cdr3_length: 15
d_call: NA
j_call: TRBJ1-3
clone_size: NA

cdr3_nt: TGTGCCAGCAGCCAAGCCCGGGGGAGGGAGACCCAGTACTTC
cdr3_aa: CASSQARGRETQYF
v_call: TRBV11-2
cdr3_length: 14
d_call: NA
j_call: TRBJ2-5
clone_size: few

cdr3_nt: TGTGCCAGCAGCTCGGGACCACGAGGGGGTCCACCCCTCCACTTT
cdr3_aa: CASSSGPRGGPPLHF
v_call: TRBV7-9
cdr3_length: 15
d_call: NA
j_call: TRBJ1-6
clone_size: NA

cdr3_nt: TGTGCCAGCAGCGAGGAAGGTTTGGCTTACACAGATACGCAGTATTTT
cdr3_aa: CASSEEGLAYTDTQYF
v_call: TRBV5-6
cdr3_length: 16
d_call: NA
j_call: TRBJ2-3
clone_size: few

cdr3_nt: TGCAGTGCTAGAGTAGGTAGCGTGAACACCGGGGAGCTGTTTTTT
cdr3_aa: CSARVGSVNTGELFF
v_call: TRBV20-1
cdr3_length: 15
d_call: NA
j_call: TRBJ2-2
clone_size: few

cdr3_nt: TGCAGTGCTCCAACCTGGGGGGGGGCTAACTATGGCTACACCTTC
cdr3_aa: CSAPTWGGANYGYTF
v_call: TRBV20-1
cdr3_length: 15
d_call: NA
j_call: TRBJ1-2
clone_size: few

cdr3_nt: TGTGCCAGCAGCCCGTCGCTCAGGGGGCACTCCCCTACCAATGAGCAGTTCTTC
cdr3_aa: CASSPSLRGHSPTNEQFF
v_call: TRBV9
cdr3_length: 18
d_call: TRBD1
j_call: TRBJ2-1
clone_size: few

cdr3_nt: TGTGCCAGCAGCTTCGGCCCCCCAGATACGCAGTATTTT
cdr3_aa: CASSFGPPDTQYF
v_call: TRBV11-1
cdr3_length: 13
d_call: NA
j_call: TRBJ2-3
clone_size: few

cdr3_nt: TGTGCCAGCAGGCCCTACTACGCGGGGGGGAAGGACGGGCAGTTCTTC
cdr3_aa: CASRPYYAGGKDGQFF
v_call: TRBV7-2
cdr3_length: 16
d_call: TRBD2
j_call: TRBJ2-1
clone_size: few

cdr3_nt: TGTGCCAGCAGTTACTGGGGTAGCGGGGCCCTCTCCTACAATGAGCAGTTCTTC
cdr3_aa: CASSYWGSGALSYNEQFF
v_call: TRBV6-5
cdr3_length: 18
d_call: TRBD2
j_call: TRBJ2-1
clone_size: NA

cdr3_nt: TGTGCCAGCAGTCCAGTCATCGGGGAGACCCAGTACTTC
cdr3_aa: CASSPVIGETQYF
v_call: TRBV7-7
cdr3_length: 13
d_call: NA
j_call: TRBJ2-5
clone_size: many

cdr3_nt: TGCAGTGCTAGAGATCCCTCGGACGGAATCAATGAGCAGTTCTTC
cdr3_aa: CSARDPSDGINEQFF
v_call: TRBV20-1
cdr3_length: 15
d_call: NA
j_call: TRBJ2-1
clone_size: NA

cdr3_nt: TGCAGTGCTAGAGATGTGGGGAGCTCCTACAATGAGCAGTTCTTC
cdr3_aa: CSARDVGSSYNEQFF
v_call: TRBV20-1
cdr3_length: 15
d_call: NA
j_call: TRBJ2-1
clone_size: many

cdr3_nt: TGTGCCAGCAGTGCAAGCGGGGTGAGCACAGATACGCAGTATTTT
cdr3_aa: CASSASGVSTDTQYF
v_call: TRBV28
cdr3_length: 15
d_call: TRBD2
j_call: TRBJ2-3
clone_size: few

cdr3_nt: TGCGCCAGCAGCCAAGGACAGGGGCTGGAGACCCAGTACTTC
cdr3_aa: CASSQGQGLETQYF
v_call: TRBV4-1
cdr3_length: 14
d_call: TRBD1
j_call: TRBJ2-5
clone_size: NA

cdr3_nt: TGCGCCAGCAGCTTATCCGGGAGGCCCGGGGAGCTGTTTTTT
cdr3_aa: CASSLSGRPGELFF
v_call: TRBV5-1
cdr3_length: 14
d_call: TRBD2
j_call: TRBJ2-2
clone_size: few

cdr3_nt: TGTGCCAGCAGTTACGAAAAGACCCAGTACTTC
cdr3_aa: CASSYEKTQYF
v_call: TRBV6-2/TRBV6-3
cdr3_length: 11
d_call: NA
j_call: TRBJ2-5
clone_size: NA

cdr3_nt: TGTGCCAGCCGCCCGAGCGTCAGAAACTATGGCTACACCTTC
cdr3_aa: CASRPSVRNYGYTF
v_call: TRBV2
cdr3_length: 14
d_call: NA
j_call: TRBJ1-2
clone_size: NA

cdr3_nt: TGTGCCAGCACTCGGGCGGGGGGCCCCTACGAGCAGTACTTC
cdr3_aa: CASTRAGGPYEQYF
v_call: TRBV7-2
cdr3_length: 14
d_call: TRBD2
j_call: TRBJ2-7
clone_size: NA

cdr3_nt: TGTGCCAGCAGTGAAGGGACTTTGTACAATGAGCAGTTCTTC
cdr3_aa: CASSEGTLYNEQFF
v_call: TRBV2
cdr3_length: 14
d_call: NA
j_call: TRBJ2-1
clone_size: NA

cdr3_nt: TGTGCCAGCAGCCGCGGGACAGGGACGAACATTCAGTACTTC
cdr3_aa: CASSRGTGTNIQYF
v_call: TRBV7-2
cdr3_length: 14
d_call: TRBD1
j_call: TRBJ2-4
clone_size: NA

cdr3_nt: TGTGCCACCAGTCCGAGCGGGGGGGGATACGAGCAGTACTTC
cdr3_aa: CATSPSGGGYEQYF
v_call: TRBV15
cdr3_length: 14
d_call: TRBD2
j_call: TRBJ2-7
clone_size: NA

cdr3_nt: TGTGCCAGCAGTTACGACAGGGGGGAGGGGGGCTACGAGCAGTACTTC
cdr3_aa: CASSYDRGEGGYEQYF
v_call: TRBV6-6
cdr3_length: 16
d_call: TRBD1
j_call: TRBJ2-7
clone_size: NA

cdr3_nt: TGTGCCACCAGCCGCGGGACTAGCGGGCTGAACAATGAGCAGTTCTTC
cdr3_aa: CATSRGTSGLNNEQFF
v_call: TRBV15
cdr3_length: 16
d_call: TRBD2
j_call: TRBJ2-1
clone_size: few

cdr3_nt: TGTGCCAGCTCACCGGCGGGGTGGGAGACCCAGTACTTC
cdr3_aa: CASSPAGWETQYF
v_call: TRBV18
cdr3_length: 13
d_call: NA
j_call: TRBJ2-5
clone_size: few

cdr3_nt: TGCGCCAGCAGCCAAGAGTCAAACAATAACTATGGCTACACCTTC
cdr3_aa: CASSQESNNNYGYTF
v_call: TRBV4-3
cdr3_length: 15
d_call: NA
j_call: TRBJ1-2
clone_size: NA

cdr3_nt: TGTGCCAGCCACCTTGACGGAACACGCCAAAAACTGTTTTTT
cdr3_aa: CASHLDGTRQKLFF
v_call: TRBV2
cdr3_length: 14
d_call: NA
j_call: TRBJ1-4
clone_size: NA

cdr3_nt: TGTGCCACCAGTGGGGGGGTGAGCTTTGAAGCTTTCTTT
cdr3_aa: CATSGGVSFEAFF
v_call: TRBV24-1
cdr3_length: 13
d_call: NA
j_call: TRBJ1-1
clone_size: few

cdr3_nt: TGTGCCAGCAGCTTATCAGAGGATGAGCAGTTCTTC
cdr3_aa: CASSLSEDEQFF
v_call: TRBV7-9
cdr3_length: 12
d_call: NA
j_call: TRBJ2-1
clone_size: NA

cdr3_nt: TGCGCCAGCAGCCAAGATCAGGGGAGGAATCAGCCCCAGCATTTT
cdr3_aa: CASSQDQGRNQPQHF
v_call: TRBV4-1
cdr3_length: 15
d_call: NA
j_call: TRBJ1-5
clone_size: NA

cdr3_nt: TGTGCCAGCAAGATGGAAGCGTGGGCCGGGGAGCTGTTTTTT
cdr3_aa: CASKMEAWAGELFF
v_call: TRBV6-2/TRBV6-3
cdr3_length: 14
d_call: NA
j_call: TRBJ2-2
clone_size: NA

cdr3_nt: TGCAGTGCTAGGGGACAGTGGAGTCAAGAGACCCAGTACTTC
cdr3_aa: CSARGQWSQETQYF
v_call: TRBV20-1
cdr3_length: 14
d_call: TRBD1
j_call: TRBJ2-5
clone_size: NA

cdr3_nt: TGTGCCAGCAGTCCCTCGCGGACAGGGGCGAAAAGAGGCTACACCTTC
cdr3_aa: CASSPSRTGAKRGYTF
v_call: TRBV12-3/TRBV12-4
cdr3_length: 16
d_call: TRBD1
j_call: TRBJ1-2
clone_size: NA

cdr3_nt: TGTGCCAGCAGCTCCGGGACTAGCGGGAGGGGCACCGGGGAGCTGTTTTTT
cdr3_aa: CASSSGTSGRGTGELFF
v_call: TRBV7-9
cdr3_length: 17
d_call: TRBD2
j_call: TRBJ2-2
clone_size: NA

cdr3_nt: TGTGCCACCAGTGAGCGGCTAGAAAATGAGCAGTTCTTC
cdr3_aa: CATSERLENEQFF
v_call: TRBV24-1
cdr3_length: 13
d_call: NA
j_call: TRBJ2-1
clone_size: NA